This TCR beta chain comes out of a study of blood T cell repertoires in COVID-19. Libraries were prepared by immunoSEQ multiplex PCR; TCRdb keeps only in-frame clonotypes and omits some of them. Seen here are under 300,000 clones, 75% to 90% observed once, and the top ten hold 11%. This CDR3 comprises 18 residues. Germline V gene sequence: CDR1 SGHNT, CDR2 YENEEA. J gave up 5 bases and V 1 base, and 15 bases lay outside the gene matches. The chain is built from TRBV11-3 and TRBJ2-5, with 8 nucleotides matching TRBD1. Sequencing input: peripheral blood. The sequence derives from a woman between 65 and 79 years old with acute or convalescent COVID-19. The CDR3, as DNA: TGTGCCAGCAGCTTAGTTTCCCGGACGGACAGGGATGGGGAGACCCAGTACTTC. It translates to CASSLVSRTDRDGETQYF.